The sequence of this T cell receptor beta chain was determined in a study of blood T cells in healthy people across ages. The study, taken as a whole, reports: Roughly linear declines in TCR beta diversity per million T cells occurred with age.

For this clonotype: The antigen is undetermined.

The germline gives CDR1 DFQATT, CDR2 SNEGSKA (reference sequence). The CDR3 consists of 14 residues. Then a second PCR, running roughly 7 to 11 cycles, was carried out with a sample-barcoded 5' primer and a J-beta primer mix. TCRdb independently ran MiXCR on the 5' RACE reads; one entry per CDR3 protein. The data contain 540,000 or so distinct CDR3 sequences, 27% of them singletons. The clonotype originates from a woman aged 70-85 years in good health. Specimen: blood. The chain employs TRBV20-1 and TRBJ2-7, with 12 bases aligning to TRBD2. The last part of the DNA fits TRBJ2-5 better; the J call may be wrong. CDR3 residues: CSVSSGGAQETQYF. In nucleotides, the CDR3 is TGCAGTGTGTCTAGCGGGGGGGCCCAAGAGACCCAGTACTTC.